This is a list of T cell receptor beta chains from one sample in a study of control samples from healthy donors and cancer patients. Sequencing was performed with immunoSEQ multiplex PCR; in TCRdb, only in-frame clones are kept and a portion is missing. The sample yields approximately 84,000 clones, roughly four fifths seen once. What was sequenced was blood. The receptors here all came from a woman aged 55-75 years in good health. Both conserved end residues are part of each CDR3.

>TRBV6-2/TRBV6-3
CASSTVRVYGYTF
>TRBV10-3
CAISESSGGAGDTQYF
>TRBV14
CASSQRVFDSGGEKLFF
>TRBV18
CASSPVPSRVNTEAFF
>TRBV12-5
CASDIFGTGCTSPLHF
>TRBV11-2
CASSLGIAGGYEQYF
>TRBV5-4
CASSVSGGDYEQYF
>TRBV27
CASSSGYSNQPQHF
>TRBV20-1
CSASRGSTDTQYF
>TRBV5-1
CASSFDRGMTGNYGYTF
>TRBV5-4
CASSQGAAKNIQYF
>TRBV2
CASSEGQGRSSGANVLTF
>TRBV27
CASSPDRGLSYEQYF
>TRBV5-8
CASSTGAGGGEQFF
>TRBV27
CASTWTSTSRGASYNEQFF
>TRBV4-1
CASSLKGSNQPQHF
>TRBV19
CASSSVNTIYF
>TRBV10-1
CASSPQGSLVTEAFF
>TRBV28
CASSSAGEKLFF
>TRBV12-3/TRBV12-4
CASRGFGGYTF
>TRBV5-1
CASSLADVIDGYTF
>TRBV5-1
CASSPTQGWTEAFF
>TRBV4-1
CASSRGDGARDTQYF
>TRBV15
CATRPTGANSPLHF
>TRBV6-7
CASSRLWGLSYGYTF
>TRBV19
CASSMRQGLATNEKLFF
>TRBV19
CASRTQGGDYGYTF
>TRBV2
CASSVHRDNSPLHF
>TRBV3-1/TRBV3-2
CASSPDGTQETQYF
>TRBV4-1
CASSQDSGGTFFGEQFF
>TRBV7-9
CASSPPGSVTEAFF
>TRBV28
CASSLNGLYEQYF
>TRBV2
CASSLGQLNYGYTF
>TRBV6-4
CASSDSIRLASTRSRYEQYF
>TRBV5-6
CASSLFLGDGTEAFF
>TRBV5-1
CASRPDGGGVYGYTF
>TRBV14
CASSHDLRENIQYF
>TRBV10-3
CAISEGDNSPLHF
>TRBV28
CASSGGTGWHF
>TRBV9
CASSVGVSNEQFF
>TRBV11-2
CASSSWTDNSPLHF
>TRBV19
CASSNLGQGVYQETQYF
>TRBV6-6
CASRNNRELSYEQYF
>TRBV11-2
CASSLGGVGTIYF
>TRBV29-1
CSVGGAGAYNEQFF
>TRBV7-2
CASSLANAGGFYGYTF